This T cell receptor beta chain emerged from a study of identical twins (dated by TCRdb to about 2016). Background for the entire study: To test whether fetal clonotypes persist, this study deep-sequenced TCR alpha and beta repertoires from monozygotic twins, from unrelated adults of various ages, and from cord blood. Replicate twin experiments were performed at different times using different library preparation protocols to rule out contamination. Study-wide conclusions, independent of this receptor: Compared with coincidental sharing between unrelated individuals, out-of-frame TCR alpha sequences shared between twins had an excess of sequences with low generation probability. Because the same donors could not be followed over many years, the conclusions depended on cross-sectional statistical analysis. Invariant T cells such as MAIT and iNKT could partly confound zero-insertion analyses, though diverse VJ usage argued against this for most clonotypes. In monozygotic twins, out-of-frame TCR alpha sharing was systematically underestimated by recombination models, although the models agreed with sharing between unrelated individuals. Excess twin sharing in beta out-of-frame sequences was weaker because fewer shared sequences lowered the signal-to-noise ratio. Abundant cord blood beta clonotypes carried fewer insertions; young adult naive repertoires showed a weaker similar trend, while memory repertoires showed none.

This clonotype was observed many times. Its antigen is currently not known. Per-base qualities were not stored, and no clone one base away is much larger. All donors were healthy Caucasians. Three unrelated non-twin adults were additionally sequenced: a male aged 18 to 29, a male aged 50 to 60 and a female aged 50 to 60. Miltenyi CD45RO+ enrichment and human naive T-cell isolation kits were used to isolate memory (CD45RO+) and naive T cells from PBMC. The V end gives up 5 bases and the J end 1 base, leaving 3 bases in the junction not matched to a gene. The germline V gene encodes CDR1 SGHVS and CDR2 FNYEAQ. The CDR3 holds 14 amino acids from the cysteine to the phenylalanine. CDR3 DNA is the only sequence kept; it has 42 bases, read in frame from the first base. Library method: 5' RACE. Instrument on record: Illumina HiSeq 2000. Template switching introduced a universal primer binding site; the final cDNA contained a unique molecular identifier, enabling accurate counting of TCR cDNA molecules. Specific primers in the conserved constant-segment region were used to synthesize first-strand cDNA for TCR alpha and beta chains. Each cDNA library was double barcoded, with a SMART-Mk sample barcode plus Illumina barcodes, to control for contamination. TruSeq adapter sequences and Illumina sample barcodes were added in two successive PCR steps. The Illumina HiSeq platform was used with custom primers to sequence TCR alpha and beta cDNA libraries. In the source study's methods: MiGEC processed the raw reads to extract unique molecular identifiers, while MiXCR was used to determine the CDR3 positions. For each individual, recombination models were inferred using an EM algorithm with the repgenHMM and IGoR tools. Shared clonotypes were analyzed with the tcR package in R, and sharing was normalized by the product of cloneset sizes. To study raw recombination without the effects of thymic and clonal selection, out-of-frame nonproductive sequences were analyzed. TCRdb trimmed public reads at Q25 via fastp, called clones via MiXCR and kept in-frame beta chains. Every entry covers one CDR3 protein and lists the most common genes and DNA from its rows. Here the V and J calls rest on TCRdb's processing, not on the authors' analysis. This sample has 400,000 or so distinct CDR3 sequences in its table, and approximately 10% of those were observed once. Of the sample, over 7% falls within the top ten clones.

The clonotype was recovered from a woman aged 45-59 years in good health. Recombination linked TRBV7-6 to TRBJ2-3; 7 central bases correspond to TRBD1. Sequencing was done on a sample of naive T cells sorted from blood. The cell subset or site label for this specimen denotes: cells isolated with a human naive T-cell isolation kit. The nucleotide sequence is given as TGTGCCAGCAGCCGGGACAGCCGCACAGATACGCAGTATTTT. It translates as CASSRDSRTDTQYF.